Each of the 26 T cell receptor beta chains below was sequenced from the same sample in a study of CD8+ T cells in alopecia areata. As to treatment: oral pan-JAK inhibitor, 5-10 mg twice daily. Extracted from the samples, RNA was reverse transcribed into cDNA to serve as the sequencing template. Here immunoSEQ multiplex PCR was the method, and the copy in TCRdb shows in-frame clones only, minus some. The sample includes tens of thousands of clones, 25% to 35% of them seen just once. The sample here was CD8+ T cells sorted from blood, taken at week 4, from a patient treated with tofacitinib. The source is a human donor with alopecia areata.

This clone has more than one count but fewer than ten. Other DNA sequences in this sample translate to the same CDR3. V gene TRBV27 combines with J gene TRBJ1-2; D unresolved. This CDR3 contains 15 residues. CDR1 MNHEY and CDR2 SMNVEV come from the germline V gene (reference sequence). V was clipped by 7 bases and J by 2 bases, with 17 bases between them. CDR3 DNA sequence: TGTGCCAGCACCTCACGGGAGAAAATGAACTATGGCTACACCTTC. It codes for CASTSREKMNYGYTF.

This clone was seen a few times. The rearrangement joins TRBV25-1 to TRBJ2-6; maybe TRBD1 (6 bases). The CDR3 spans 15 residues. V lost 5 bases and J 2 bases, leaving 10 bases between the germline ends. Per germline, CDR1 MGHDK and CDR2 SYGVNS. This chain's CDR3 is CASSRRTAGANVLTF. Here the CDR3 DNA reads TGTGCCAGCAGTAGGAGGACAGCTGGGGCCAACGTCCTGACTTTC.

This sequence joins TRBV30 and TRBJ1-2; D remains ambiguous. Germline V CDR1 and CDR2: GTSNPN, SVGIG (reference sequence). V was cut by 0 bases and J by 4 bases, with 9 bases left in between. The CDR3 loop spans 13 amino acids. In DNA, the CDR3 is TGTGCCTGGAGTGTGGGCAGCGGCTATGGCTACACCTTC. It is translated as CAWSVGSGYGYTF.

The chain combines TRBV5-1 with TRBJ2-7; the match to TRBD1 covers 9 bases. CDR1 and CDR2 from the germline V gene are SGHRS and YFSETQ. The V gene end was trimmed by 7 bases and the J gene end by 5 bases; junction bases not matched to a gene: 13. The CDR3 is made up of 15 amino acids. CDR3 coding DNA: TGCGCCAGCTCGCCACCGGGACAGGGAAGCGACGAGCAGTACTTC. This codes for CASSPPGQGSDEQYF. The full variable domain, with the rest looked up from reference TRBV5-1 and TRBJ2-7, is KAGVTQTPRYLIKTRGQQVTLSCSPISGHRSVSWYQQTPGQGLQFLFEYFSETQRNKGNFPGRFSGRQFSNSRSEMNVSTLELGDSALYLCASSPPGQGSDEQYFGPGTRLTVT.

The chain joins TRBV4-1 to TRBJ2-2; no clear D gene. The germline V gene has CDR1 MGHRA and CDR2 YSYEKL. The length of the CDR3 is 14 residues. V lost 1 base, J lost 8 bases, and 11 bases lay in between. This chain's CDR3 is CASSQGPLYGELFF. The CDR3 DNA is TGCGCCAGCAGCCAAGGTCCCTTGTATGGGGAGCTGTTTTTT.

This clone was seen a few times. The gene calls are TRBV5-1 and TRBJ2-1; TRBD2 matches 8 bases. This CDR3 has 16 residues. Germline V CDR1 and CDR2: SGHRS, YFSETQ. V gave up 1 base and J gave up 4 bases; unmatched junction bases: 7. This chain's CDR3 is CASSLTSGGTYNEQFF. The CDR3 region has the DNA TGCGCCAGCAGCTTGACTAGCGGAGGGACTTACAATGAGCAGTTCTTC.

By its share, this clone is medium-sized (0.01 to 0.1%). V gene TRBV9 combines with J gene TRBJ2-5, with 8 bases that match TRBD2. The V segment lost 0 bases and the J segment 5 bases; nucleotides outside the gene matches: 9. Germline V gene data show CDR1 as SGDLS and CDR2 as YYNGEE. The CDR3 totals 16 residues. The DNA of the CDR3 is TGTGCCAGCAGCGTAGAAGCGGGGGCTTTACAGGAGACCCAGTACTTC. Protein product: CASSVEAGALQETQYF.

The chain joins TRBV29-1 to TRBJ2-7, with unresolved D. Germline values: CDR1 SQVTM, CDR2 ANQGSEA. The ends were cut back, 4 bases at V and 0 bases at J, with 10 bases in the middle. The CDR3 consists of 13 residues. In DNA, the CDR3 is TGCAGCGTTGCGGATGGAAGCTCCTACGAGCAGTACTTC. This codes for CSVADGSSYEQYF.

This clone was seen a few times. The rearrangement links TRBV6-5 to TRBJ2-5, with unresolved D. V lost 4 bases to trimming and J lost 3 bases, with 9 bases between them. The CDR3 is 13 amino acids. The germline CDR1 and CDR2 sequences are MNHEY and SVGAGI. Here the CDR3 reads CASSLRWEETQYF. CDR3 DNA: TGTGCCAGCAGTTTACGCTGGGAAGAGACCCAGTACTTC.

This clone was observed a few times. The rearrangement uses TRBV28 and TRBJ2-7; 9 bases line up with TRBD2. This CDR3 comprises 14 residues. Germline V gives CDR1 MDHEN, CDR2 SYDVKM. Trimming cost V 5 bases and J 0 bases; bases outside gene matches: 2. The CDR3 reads CASSGREGSYEQYF. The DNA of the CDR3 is TGTGCCAGCAGTGGGCGGGAGGGCTCCTACGAGCAGTACTTC.

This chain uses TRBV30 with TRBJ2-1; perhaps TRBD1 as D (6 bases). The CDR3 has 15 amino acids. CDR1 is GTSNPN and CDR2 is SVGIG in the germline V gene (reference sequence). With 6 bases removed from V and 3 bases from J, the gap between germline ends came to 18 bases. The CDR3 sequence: CACAQRQAYYNEQFF. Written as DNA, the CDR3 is TGTGCCTGCGCACAAAGACAGGCCTACTACAATGAGCAGTTCTTC.

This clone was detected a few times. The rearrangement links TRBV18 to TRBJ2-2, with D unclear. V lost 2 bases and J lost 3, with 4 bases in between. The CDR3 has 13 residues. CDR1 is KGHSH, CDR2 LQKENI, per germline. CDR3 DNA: TGTGCCAGCTCACCATCGTACACCGGGGAGCTGTTTTTT. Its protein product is CASSPSYTGELFF.

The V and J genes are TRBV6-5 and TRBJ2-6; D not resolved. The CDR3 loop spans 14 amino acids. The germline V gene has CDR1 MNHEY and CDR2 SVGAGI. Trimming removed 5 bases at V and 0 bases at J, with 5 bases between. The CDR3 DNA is TGTGCCAGCAGTGAAGGCTCTGGGGCCAACGTCCTGACTTTC. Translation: CASSEGSGANVLTF.

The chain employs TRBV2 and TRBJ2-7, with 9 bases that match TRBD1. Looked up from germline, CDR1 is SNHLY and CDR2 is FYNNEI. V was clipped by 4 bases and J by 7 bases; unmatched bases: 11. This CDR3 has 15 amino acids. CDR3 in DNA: TGTGCCAGCAGTGGCGGGGAGACAGGGGGATTGGAGCAGTACTTC. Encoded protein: CASSGGETGGLEQYF.

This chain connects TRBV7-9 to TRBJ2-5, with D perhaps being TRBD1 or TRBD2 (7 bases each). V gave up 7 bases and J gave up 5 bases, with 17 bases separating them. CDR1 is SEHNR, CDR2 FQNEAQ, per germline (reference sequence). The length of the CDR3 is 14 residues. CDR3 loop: CASKWEGAMETQYF. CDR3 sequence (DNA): TGTGCCAGCAAGTGGGAGGGGGCCATGGAGACCCAGTACTTC.

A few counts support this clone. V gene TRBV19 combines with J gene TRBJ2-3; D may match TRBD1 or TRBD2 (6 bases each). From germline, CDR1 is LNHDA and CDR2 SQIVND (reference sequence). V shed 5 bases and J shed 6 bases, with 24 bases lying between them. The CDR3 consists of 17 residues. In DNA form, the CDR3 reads TGTGCCAGTAGTCCTCCTCGGAAGGGGGGCGCAAGGGATACGCAGTATTTT. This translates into CASSPPRKGGARDTQYF.

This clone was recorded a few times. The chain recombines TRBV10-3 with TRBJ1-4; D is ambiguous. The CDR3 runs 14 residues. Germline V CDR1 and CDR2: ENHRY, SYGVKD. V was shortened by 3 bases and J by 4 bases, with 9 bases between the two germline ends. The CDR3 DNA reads TGTGCCATCAGTGAAGGCGGCGGTAATGAAAAACTGTTTTTT. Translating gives CAISEGGGNEKLFF.

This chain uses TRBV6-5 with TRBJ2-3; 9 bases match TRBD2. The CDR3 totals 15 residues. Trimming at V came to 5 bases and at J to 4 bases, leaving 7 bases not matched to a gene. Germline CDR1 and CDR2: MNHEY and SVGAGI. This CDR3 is CASSTIAGEPDTQYF. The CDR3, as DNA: TGTGCCAGCAGTACGATAGCGGGAGAGCCAGATACGCAGTATTTT.

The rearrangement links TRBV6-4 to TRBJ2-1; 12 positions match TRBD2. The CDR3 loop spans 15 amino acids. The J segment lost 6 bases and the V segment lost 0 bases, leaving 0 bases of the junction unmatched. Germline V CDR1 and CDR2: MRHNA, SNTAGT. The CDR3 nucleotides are TGTGCCAGCAGTGACTCGACTAGCGGGAGCAATGAGCAGTTCTTC. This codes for CASSDSTSGSNEQFF.

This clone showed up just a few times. The CDR3 nucleotides are TGCGCCAGCAGCCAAGTACAGGGGGCGCCTAACGAGCAGTACTTC. Its translation: CASSQVQGAPNEQYF. V is TRBV4-1 and J is TRBJ2-7, with 9 bases identical to TRBD1. CDR3 length equals 15 residues. V gave up 1 base and J gave up 5 bases; unmatched junction bases: 6. Looked up from germline, CDR1 is MGHRA and CDR2 is YSYEKL.

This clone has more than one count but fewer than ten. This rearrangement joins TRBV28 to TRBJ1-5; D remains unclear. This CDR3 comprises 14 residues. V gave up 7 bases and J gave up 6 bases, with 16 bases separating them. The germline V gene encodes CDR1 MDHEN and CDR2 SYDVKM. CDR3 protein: CASTTRGAGQPQHF. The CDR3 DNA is TGTGCCAGCACTACGAGAGGCGCCGGTCAGCCCCAGCATTTT.

Here the CDR3 reads CASSRRGAAAQETQYF. DNA of the CDR3: TGTGCCAGCAGCAGGCGGGGGGCAGCGGCCCAAGAGACCCAGTACTTC. The V and J genes are TRBV13 and TRBJ2-5; 8 bases agree with TRBD2. Per the germline V gene, CDR1 is PRHDT and CDR2 is FYEKMQ (reference sequence). The CDR3 has 16 amino acids. V gave up 5 bases and J gave up 1 base; unmatched junction bases: 9.

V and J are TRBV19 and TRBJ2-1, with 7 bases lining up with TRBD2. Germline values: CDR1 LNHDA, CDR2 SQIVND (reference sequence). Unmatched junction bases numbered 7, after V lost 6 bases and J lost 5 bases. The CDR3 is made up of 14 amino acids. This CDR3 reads CASRWGGKDNEQFF. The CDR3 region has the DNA TGTGCCAGTAGATGGGGGGGTAAGGACAATGAGCAGTTCTTC.

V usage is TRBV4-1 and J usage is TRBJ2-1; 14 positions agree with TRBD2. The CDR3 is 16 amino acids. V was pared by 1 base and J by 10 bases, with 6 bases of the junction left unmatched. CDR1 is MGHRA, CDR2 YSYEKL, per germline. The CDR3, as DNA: TGCGCCAGCAGCCAAGGACTAGCGGGAGGGCCAGGGGAGCAGTTCTTC. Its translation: CASSQGLAGGPGEQFF.

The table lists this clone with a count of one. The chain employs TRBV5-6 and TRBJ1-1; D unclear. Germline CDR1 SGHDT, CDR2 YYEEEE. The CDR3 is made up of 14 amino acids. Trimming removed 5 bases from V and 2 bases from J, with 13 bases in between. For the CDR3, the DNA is TGTGCCAGCAGGAGAAACGGATTTAACACTGAAGCTTTCTTT. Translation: CASRRNGFNTEAFF.

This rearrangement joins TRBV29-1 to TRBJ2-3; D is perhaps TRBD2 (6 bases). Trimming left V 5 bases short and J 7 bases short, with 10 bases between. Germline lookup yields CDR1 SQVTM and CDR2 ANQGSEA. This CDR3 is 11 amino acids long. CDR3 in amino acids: CSVWDSNTQYF. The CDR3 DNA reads TGCAGCGTTTGGGACTCAAATACGCAGTATTTT.